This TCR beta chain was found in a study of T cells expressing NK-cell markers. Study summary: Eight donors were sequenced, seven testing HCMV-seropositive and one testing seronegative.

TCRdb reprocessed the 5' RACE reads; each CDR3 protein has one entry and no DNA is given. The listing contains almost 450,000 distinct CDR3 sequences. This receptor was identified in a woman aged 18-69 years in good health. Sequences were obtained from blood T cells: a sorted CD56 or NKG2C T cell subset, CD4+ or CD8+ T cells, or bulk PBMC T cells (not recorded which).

This CDR3 reads CSARDLAGRETQYF. J is TRBJ2-5 and V is TRBV20-1; lacking DNA, the TRBD2 call made by TCRdb goes unchecked. Germline-derived CDR1 and CDR2 are DFQATT and SNEGSKA (reference sequence). CDR3 size: 14 residues.